The 27 T cell receptor beta chains below were found in one sample sequenced in a study of T cell clusters in autoimmune cytopenias. TRB was amplified by touch-down multiplex PCR, primer pools A and B combined. TCRdb reprocessed the multiplex PCR reads and keeps a single row for each CDR3 protein, giving no DNA. This sample's table reports 1,500 to 2,000 distinct CDR3 sequences. TRB amplification used around 270 ng of peripheral blood genomic DNA. The sequencing input was peripheral blood. All receptors derive from a human donor with an autoimmune cytopenia, with autoimmune hepatitis or in good health (not recorded which).

This clonotype is medium-sized by frequency. The chain's CDR3 is CATSGPTDTGELFF. V is TRBV24-1 and J is TRBJ2-2. Germline-derived CDR1 and CDR2 are KGHDR and SFDVKD. CDR3 length: 14 residues.

This clonotype is deemed medium-sized (0.01 to 0.1%) by its frequency. The V and J genes are TRBV6-5 and TRBJ2-7. CDR3 length equals 14 residues. Germline CDR1 reads MNHEY; CDR2 reads SVGAGI. CDR3 amino acids: CASSETGTAYEQYF.

Judged by frequency, this clonotype is large. The genes are TRBV5-6 and TRBJ1-4. Germline CDR1 and CDR2: SGHDT and YYEEEE. The CDR3 extends over 16 amino acids. CDR3 amino acids: CASSLAGGWGNEKLFF.

Its frequency marks this clonotype as medium-sized. CDR3: CAISSGAPTREETQYF. This chain uses TRBV10-3 with TRBJ2-5; TCRdb picks TRBD1, but there is no DNA to check that call. This CDR3 spans 16 amino acids. Germline V CDR1 and CDR2: ENHRY, SYGVKD.

This clonotype is deemed medium-sized by its frequency. The J gene is TRBJ2-2, the V gene TRBV27; absent DNA, TCRdb's TRBD2 call cannot be checked. Germline V gene lookup returns CDR1 MNHEY and CDR2 SMNVEV (reference sequence). This CDR3 region has 12 residues. This chain's CDR3 is CASTSVGGELFF.

This clonotype ranks as medium-sized in terms of frequency. This chain links TRBV7-6 with TRBJ2-3. This CDR3 spans 12 amino acids. CDR1 and CDR2 from the germline V gene are SGHVS and FNYEAQ. CDR3 protein: CASSLATDTQYF. Looking up the rest from reference TRBV7-6 and TRBJ2-3 gives the full variable domain: GAGVSQSPRYKVTKRGQDVALRCDPISGHVSLYWYRQALGQGPEFLTYFNYEAQQDKSGLPNDRFSAERPEGSISTLTIQRTEQRDSAMYRCASSLATDTQYFGPGTRLTVL.

Here the CDR3 reads CASSLRETPSYEQYF. The rearrangement links TRBV5-4 to TRBJ2-7; the D call of TRBD1 rests on TCRdb alone, since no DNA is present to check it. Germline CDR1 and CDR2: SGHNT and YYREEE (reference sequence). The CDR3 is 15 residues long.

Considering frequency, this clonotype is medium-sized (0.01 to 0.1%). The chain couples TRBV19 to TRBJ1-4; TCRdb's D call of TRBD1 is untestable without DNA. CDR1 and CDR2 from the germline V gene are LNHDA and SQIVND (reference sequence). The CDR3 consists of 17 residues. The CDR3 reads CASSMDAQGRRNEKLFF.

This clonotype is called large based on its frequency. CDR3: CASSLNQRGAGTDTQYF. J is TRBJ2-3 and V is TRBV11-1; TCRdb selects TRBD2, and the lack of DNA leaves this call unchecked. The CDR3 totals 17 residues. Germline V gene lookup returns CDR1 SGHAT and CDR2 FQDESV (reference sequence).

Frequency places this clonotype as medium-sized. Here the CDR3 reads CASSDASSNKQFF. The chain has TRBV6-1 and TRBJ2-1. The V gene's germline CDR1 is MNHNS and CDR2 SASEGT. The CDR3 is made up of 13 amino acids.

This clonotype is classed as medium-sized by frequency. The rearrangement uses TRBV11-1 and TRBJ2-7; there is no DNA to check the TCRdb D call of TRBD2. Germline V gives CDR1 SGHAT, CDR2 FQDESV (reference sequence). This CDR3 has 16 residues. The CDR3 spells CASTGGTSGTPHEQYF.

The rearrangement joins TRBV20-1 to TRBJ2-1; without DNA, the TCRdb call of TRBD2 cannot be checked. Looked up from germline, CDR1 is DFQATT and CDR2 is SNEGSKA (reference sequence). The CDR3 length is 17 residues. CDR3 residues: CSARDSIERAQYNEQFF.

The CDR3 loop is CASSLGYYSKRGSEQYF. V is TRBV7-6 and J is TRBJ2-7; TCRdb's D call of TRBD2 is untestable without DNA. Germline assignment: CDR1 SGHVS and CDR2 FNYEAQ. The CDR3 is 17 residues long.

This chain joins TRBV6-5 and TRBJ2-7; TCRdb gives TRBD2 as the D gene, but with no DNA this cannot be confirmed. CDR1 and CDR2 from the germline V gene are MNHEY and SVGAGI. The CDR3 totals 16 residues. CDR3 sequence reads: CASSPLARQTDYEQYF.

This clonotype registers medium-sized by frequency. The CDR3 sequence: CSGGGGTDNEKLFF. V is TRBV29-1 and J is TRBJ1-4; TCRdb indicates TRBD1, and absent DNA this call remains unverified. This CDR3 has 14 residues. Germline V gives CDR1 SQVTM, CDR2 ANQGSEA.

This clonotype counts as medium-sized (0.01 to 0.1%) by frequency. The J gene is TRBJ2-5, the V gene TRBV5-4; TCRdb picks TRBD1, but there is no DNA to check that call. Looked up from germline, CDR1 is SGHNT and CDR2 is YYREEE (reference sequence). The length of the CDR3 is 13 residues. Here the CDR3 reads CASSSSDREDQYF.

This clonotype is deemed medium-sized by its frequency. The chain links TRBV27 to TRBJ1-3. The CDR3 is 14 residues long. Germline V CDR1 and CDR2: MNHEY, SMNVEV (reference sequence). The CDR3 protein is CASSVSLSGNTIYF.

The chain combines TRBV6-5 with TRBJ2-1; the D call from TCRdb, TRBD2, cannot be confirmed without DNA. The CDR3 runs to 12 residues. Germline-derived CDR1 and CDR2 are MNHEY and SVGAGI. CDR3 sequence: CASSRLGYEQFF.

The chain is built from TRBV7-9 and TRBJ2-1; TCRdb reports TRBD2, a call that lacks DNA to check it against. CDR1 SEHNR and CDR2 FQNEAQ come from the germline V gene (reference sequence). This CDR3 region has 17 residues. The chain's CDR3 is CASSPRSLAGGYNEQFF.

This clonotype is deemed medium-sized by its frequency. The gene calls are TRBV6-2 or TRBV6-3 and TRBJ2-7; with no DNA, the TCRdb D assignment of TRBD1 cannot be verified. This CDR3 region has 15 residues. Germline V gives CDR1 MNHEY, CDR2 SVGEGT. The CDR3: CASSYRRDRSYEQYF.

This clonotype is deemed medium-sized by its frequency. This rearrangement joins TRBV6-5 to TRBJ1-3. Looked up from germline, CDR1 is MNHEY and CDR2 is SVGAGI. The CDR3 contains 16 residues. The CDR3 is CASSYSRGGVGNTIYF.

The rearrangement uses TRBV18 and TRBJ2-3. CDR3 length: 16 residues. CDR1 and CDR2 (germline): KGHSH, LQKENI. Here the CDR3 reads CASSPNRVGSTDTQYF. The full variable domain, completed using reference TRBV18 and TRBJ2-3, is NAGVMQNPRHLVRRRGQEARLRCSPMKGHSHVYWYRQLPEEGLKFMVYLQKENIIDESGMPKERFSAEFPKEGPSILRIQQVVRGDSAAYFCASSPNRVGSTDTQYFGPGTRLTVL.

This clonotype is classed as hyperexpanded by frequency. V and J are TRBV14 and TRBJ2-7; TCRdb's D gene call, TRBD2, goes unchecked for lack of DNA. From germline, CDR1 is SGHDN and CDR2 FVKESK. The CDR3 contains 16 residues. The CDR3 protein is CASSQDRRTAAYEQYF.

V usage is TRBV18 and J usage is TRBJ2-3. Per the germline V gene, CDR1 is KGHSH and CDR2 is LQKENI. CDR3 size: 15 residues. The CDR3 sequence is CASSPLGGVEDTQYF.

The chain employs TRBV12-3 or TRBV12-4 and TRBJ2-5; TCRdb's D call, TRBD1, is unchecked because there is no DNA. CDR3 length: 13 amino acids. CDR3 residues: CASSSPYNGTQYF.

V is TRBV10-3 and J is TRBJ1-3. This CDR3 has 11 amino acids. Germline assignment: CDR1 ENHRY and CDR2 SYGVKD. The CDR3 spells CASGSGNTIYF.

This clonotype ranks as medium-sized in terms of frequency. This chain joins TRBV7-2 and TRBJ2-1; TCRdb names TRBD1, which stays unverified in the absence of DNA. This CDR3 is built from 15 residues. Germline CDR1 reads SGHTA; CDR2 reads FQGNSA. This CDR3 is CASSSGTGRYNEQFF.